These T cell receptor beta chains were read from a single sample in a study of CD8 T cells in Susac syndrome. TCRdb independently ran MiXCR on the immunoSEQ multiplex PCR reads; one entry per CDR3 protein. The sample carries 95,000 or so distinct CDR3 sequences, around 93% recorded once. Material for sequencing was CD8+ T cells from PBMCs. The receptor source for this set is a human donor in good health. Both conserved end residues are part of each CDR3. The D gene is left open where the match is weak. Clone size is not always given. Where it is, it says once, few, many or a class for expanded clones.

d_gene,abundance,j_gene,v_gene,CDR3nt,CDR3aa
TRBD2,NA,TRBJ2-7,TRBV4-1,TGCGCCAGCAGCCAAGAAGGGACTAGCAGTTACGAGCAGTACTTC,CASSQEGTSSYEQYF
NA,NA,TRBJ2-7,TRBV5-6,TGTGCCAGCAGCTTGGTTACGGGTTCCTACGAGCAGTACTTC,CASSLVTGSYEQYF
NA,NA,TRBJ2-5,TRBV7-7,TGTGCCAGCAGCTTAGCCGGTGGCGGAGCAGGGCCGTCAATACAAGATGGGACCCAGTACTTC,CASSLAGGGAGPSIQDGTQYF
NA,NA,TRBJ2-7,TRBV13,TGTGCCAGCAGCCTTCGGACCCGTTCCTACGAGCAGTACTTC,CASSLRTRSYEQYF
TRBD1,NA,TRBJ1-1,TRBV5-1,TGCGCCAGCAGCTTGGGAGGGGACAGAAACTTCATGAACACTGAAGCTTTCTTT,CASSLGGDRNFMNTEAFF
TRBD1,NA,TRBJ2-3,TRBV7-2,TGTGCCAGCTGTCGATCGGGACAGGGGTTTGGAAACACAGATACGCAGTATTTT,CASCRSGQGFGNTDTQYF
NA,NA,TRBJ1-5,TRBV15,TGTGCCACCAGCAGACAGGGAGCAAGGAACGATCAGCCCCAGCATTTT,CATSRQGARNDQPQHF
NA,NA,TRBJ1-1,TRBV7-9,TGTGCCAGCAGCTCAACGGGGCCAGGGGTGACTGAAGCTTTCTTT,CASSSTGPGVTEAFF
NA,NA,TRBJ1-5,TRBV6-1,TGTGCCAGCAGAGAGTGGCAAACGGGAGTGGGGCAGCCCCAGCATTTT,CASREWQTGVGQPQHF
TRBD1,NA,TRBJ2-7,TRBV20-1,TGCAGTGGGGAGAGGGACAGGGACGAGCAGTACTTC,CSGERDRDEQYF
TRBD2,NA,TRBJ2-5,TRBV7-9,TGTGCCAGCAGCTCACCCCACGGACTAGCGGGGGTCCAAGAGACCCAGTACTTC,CASSSPHGLAGVQETQYF
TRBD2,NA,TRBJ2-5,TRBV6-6,TGTGCCAGACACTCGGGGGGGGAGACCCAGTACTTC,CARHSGGETQYF
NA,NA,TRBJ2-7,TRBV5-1,TGCGCCAGCAGCTTGCAGGACAACCCCTACGAGCAGTACTTC,CASSLQDNPYEQYF
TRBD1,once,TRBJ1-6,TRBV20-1,TGCAGTGGGAGGACAGGGGAAAATAATTCACCCCTCCACTTT,CSGRTGENNSPLHF
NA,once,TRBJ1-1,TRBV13,TGTGCCAGCAGCTCCGCGGGCGGGAACACTGAAGCTTTCTTT,CASSSAGGNTEAFF
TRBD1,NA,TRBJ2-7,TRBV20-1,TGCAGTGCTAGAGGGCAATCGAACAGGGGACCCTACGAGCAGTACTTC,CSARGQSNRGPYEQYF
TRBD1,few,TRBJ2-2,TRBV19,TGTGCCAGTCGTACAGGGGAGACCACCGGGGAGCTGTTTTTT,CASRTGETTGELFF
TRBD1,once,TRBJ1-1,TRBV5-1,TGCGCCAGCAGCTCAACACAATATGACAGGGGGCGAGTGGTCACTGAAGCTTTCTTT,CASSSTQYDRGRVVTEAFF
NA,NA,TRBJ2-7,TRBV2,TGTGCCAGCGGGGGGACGGGCGAGCAGTACTTC,CASGGTGEQYF
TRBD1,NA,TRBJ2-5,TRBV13,TGTGCCAGCAGCTTAGTGGGACAGGGGCAAGAGACCCAGTACTTC,CASSLVGQGQETQYF
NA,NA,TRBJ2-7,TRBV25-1,TGTGCCAGCAGATCAACCCGGGACACCTCCTACGAGCAGTACTTC,CASRSTRDTSYEQYF
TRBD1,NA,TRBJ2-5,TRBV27,TGTGCCAGCAGTGAATCGACAGGGCCACCTCCTTCGGAGACCCAGTACTTC,CASSESTGPPPSETQYF
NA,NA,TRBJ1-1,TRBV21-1,TGTGCCAGCAGCAAACACCGGGACGGCCTTAACACTGAAGCTTTCTTT,CASSKHRDGLNTEAFF
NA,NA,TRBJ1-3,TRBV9,TGTGCCAACAGCGTAGGCAGGGGAGCCTTGGACACCATATATTTT,CANSVGRGALDTIYF
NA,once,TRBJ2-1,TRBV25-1,TGTGCCAGCAGTGAAAATGAGCAGTTCTTC,CASSENEQFF
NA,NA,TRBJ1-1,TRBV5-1,TGCGCCAGCAGCACCCTCGAGACAGATCTGAACACTGAAGCTTTCTTT,CASSTLETDLNTEAFF
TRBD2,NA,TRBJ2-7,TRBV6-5,TGTGCCAGCAGTTCTACTAGCGCTGTTTTGGAGCAGTACTTC,CASSSTSAVLEQYF
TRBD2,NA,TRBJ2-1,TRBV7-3,TGTGCCAGCAGCCCGAGCGGGGGGGGGAATGAGCAGTTCTTC,CASSPSGGGNEQFF
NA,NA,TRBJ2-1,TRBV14,TGTGCCAGCAGCCAAGAGTTGGGGGCACGTGAGCAGTTCTTC,CASSQELGAREQFF
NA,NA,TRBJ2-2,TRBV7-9,TGTGCCAGCAGCCCACCTACCGGGATCACCGGGGAGCTGTTTTTT,CASSPPTGITGELFF
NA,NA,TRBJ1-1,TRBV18,TGTGCCAGCTCGGCCGAACGGGAAGCTTTCTTT,CASSAEREAFF
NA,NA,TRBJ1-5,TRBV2,TGTGCCAGCACAAAAAATTACAGGGATAGCAATCAGCCCCAGCATTTT,CASTKNYRDSNQPQHF
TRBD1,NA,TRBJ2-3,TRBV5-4,TGTGCCAGCAGCGCTAGGACAGGGGGCACAGATACGCAGTATTTT,CASSARTGGTDTQYF
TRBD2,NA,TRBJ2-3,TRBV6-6,TGTGCCAGCAGTCGGACTAGCGGGGGTACCACAGATACGCAGTATTTT,CASSRTSGGTTDTQYF
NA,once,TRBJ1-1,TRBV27,TGTGCCAGCAGTTTATCACAGGGACTGGGGATGAACACTGAAGCTTTCTTT,CASSLSQGLGMNTEAFF
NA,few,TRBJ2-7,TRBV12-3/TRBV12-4,TGTGCCAGCAGTCCGGGAGTCTACGAGCAGTACTTC,CASSPGVYEQYF
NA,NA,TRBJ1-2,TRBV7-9,TGTGCCAGCAGCTTAAGTGGGGATCTCCGCAATGGCTACACCTTC,CASSLSGDLRNGYTF
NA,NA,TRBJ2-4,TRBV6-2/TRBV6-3,TGTGCCAGCGGCTCAAACATTCAGTACTTC,CASGSNIQYF
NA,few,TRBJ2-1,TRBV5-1,TGTGCCAGCAGCTTGGGGGCGGGGGAGCAGTTCTTC,CASSLGAGEQFF